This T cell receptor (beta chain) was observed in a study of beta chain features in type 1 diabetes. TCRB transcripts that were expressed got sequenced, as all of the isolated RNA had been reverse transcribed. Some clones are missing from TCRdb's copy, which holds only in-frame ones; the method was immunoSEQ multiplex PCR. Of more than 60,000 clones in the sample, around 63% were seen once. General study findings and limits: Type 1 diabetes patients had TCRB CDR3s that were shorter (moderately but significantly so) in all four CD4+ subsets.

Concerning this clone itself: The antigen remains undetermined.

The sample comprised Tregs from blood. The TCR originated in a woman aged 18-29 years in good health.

The DNA for the CDR3 is TGTGCCAGCAGCCAAGGCGGGAGTTATACCGGGGAGCTGTTTTTT. This codes for CASSQGGSYTGELFF. J is TRBJ2-2 and V is TRBV14; 7 bases are shared with TRBD2. The CDR3 covers 15 residues. V was pared by 1 base and J by 5 bases, with 4 bases of the junction left unmatched. CDR1 SGHDN and CDR2 FVKESK come from the germline V gene.